This is a list of T cell receptor beta chains from one sample in a study of blood T cell repertoires in COVID-19. The protocol was immunoSEQ multiplex PCR, while the TCRdb copy is restricted to in-frame clones and leaves out a portion. The sample lists over 200,000 clones, nearly 90% occurring once. Sequencing was done on a sample of peripheral blood. Source of these receptors: a woman aged 18-35 years who had recovered from COVID-19. Both conserved end residues are part of each CDR3. A D gene is named only where the DNA matches it firmly. Part of the rows lack a size; the others show once, few, many or a class for expanded clones.

v_call: TRBV19; clone_size: .; j_call: TRBJ1-5; d_call: TRBD1; cdr3_aa: CASSPDRGRPQHF; cdr3_nt: TGTGCCAGTAGTCCGGACAGGGGACGGCCCCAGCATTTT
v_call: TRBV19; clone_size: .; j_call: TRBJ2-7; d_call: .; cdr3_aa: CASSDPGQVSYEQYF; cdr3_nt: TGTGCCAGTAGCGATCCGGGACAAGTGTCCTACGAGCAGTACTTC
v_call: TRBV27; clone_size: .; j_call: TRBJ2-1; d_call: TRBD1; cdr3_aa: CASSEPGQGYNEQFF; cdr3_nt: TGTGCCAGCAGCGAGCCGGGACAGGGATACAATGAGCAGTTCTTC
v_call: TRBV9; clone_size: .; j_call: TRBJ2-1; d_call: TRBD2; cdr3_aa: CASSVAESTSGRASSDEQFF; cdr3_nt: TGTGCCAGCAGCGTAGCGGAATCGACTAGCGGGAGGGCATCGTCGGATGAGCAGTTCTTC
v_call: TRBV5-4; clone_size: .; j_call: TRBJ2-7; d_call: .; cdr3_aa: CASSQGLGFYEQYF; cdr3_nt: TGTGCCAGCAGCCAGGGACTGGGGTTCTACGAGCAGTACTTC
v_call: TRBV25-1; clone_size: once; j_call: TRBJ1-3; d_call: .; cdr3_aa: CASSTTPGLGGNTIYF; cdr3_nt: TGTGCCAGCAGCACAACCCCGGGACTGGGAGGAAACACCATATATTTT
v_call: TRBV5-8; clone_size: .; j_call: TRBJ1-6; d_call: .; cdr3_aa: CASSLSDRGDPYNSPLHF; cdr3_nt: TGTGCCAGCAGCTTATCCGACCGGGGGGATCCCTATAATTCACCCCTCCACTTT
v_call: TRBV10-3; clone_size: .; j_call: TRBJ2-7; d_call: .; cdr3_aa: CAIMGGYEQYF; cdr3_nt: TGTGCCATCATGGGGGGCTACGAGCAGTACTTC
v_call: TRBV4-3; clone_size: .; j_call: TRBJ2-7; d_call: TRBD2; cdr3_aa: CASSQEEAGIPYEQYF; cdr3_nt: TGCGCCAGCAGCCAAGAAGAAGCGGGGATCCCCTACGAGCAGTACTTC
v_call: TRBV12-3/TRBV12-4; clone_size: .; j_call: TRBJ2-1; d_call: .; cdr3_aa: CASFPSSYNEQFF; cdr3_nt: TGTGCCAGCTTCCCTAGCTCCTACAATGAGCAGTTCTTC
v_call: TRBV27; clone_size: .; j_call: TRBJ2-7; d_call: TRBD2; cdr3_aa: CASSFSGNSYEQYF; cdr3_nt: TGTGCCAGCAGTTTCAGCGGGAACTCCTACGAGCAGTACTTC
v_call: TRBV6-4; clone_size: .; j_call: TRBJ1-1; d_call: .; cdr3_aa: CASRPKPGGTEAFF; cdr3_nt: TGTGCCAGCAGACCAAAACCGGGGGGGACTGAAGCTTTCTTT
v_call: TRBV6-2/TRBV6-3; clone_size: .; j_call: TRBJ2-1; d_call: TRBD2; cdr3_aa: CASSYRRTSGRNEQFF; cdr3_nt: TGTGCCAGCAGTTACCGACGGACTAGCGGGAGGAATGAGCAGTTCTTC
v_call: TRBV27; clone_size: .; j_call: TRBJ2-7; d_call: TRBD2; cdr3_aa: CASSSGGEQYF; cdr3_nt: TGTGCCAGCAGTTCGGGGGGCGAGCAGTACTTC
v_call: TRBV4-1; clone_size: .; j_call: TRBJ1-2; d_call: .; cdr3_aa: CASSQVRTPHNYGYTF; cdr3_nt: TGCGCCAGCAGCCAAGTAAGGACACCCCATAACTATGGCTACACCTTC
v_call: TRBV12-3/TRBV12-4; clone_size: few; j_call: TRBJ1-1; d_call: .; cdr3_aa: CASRIRENTEAFF; cdr3_nt: TGTGCCAGCAGGATCCGGGAGAACACTGAAGCTTTCTTT
v_call: TRBV7-3; clone_size: .; j_call: TRBJ1-2; d_call: .; cdr3_aa: CASSMTGTNSAGYTF; cdr3_nt: TGTGCCAGCAGCATGACCGGGACAAACTCGGCTGGCTACACCTTC
v_call: TRBV27; clone_size: once; j_call: TRBJ1-3; d_call: .; cdr3_aa: CASSLLGSSGNTIYF; cdr3_nt: TGTGCCAGCAGTTTATTGGGGAGCTCTGGAAACACCATATATTTT
v_call: TRBV11-2; clone_size: .; j_call: TRBJ2-7; d_call: TRBD1; cdr3_aa: CASSQKKGGPRYF; cdr3_nt: TGTGCCAGCAGCCAGAAAAAAGGGGGCCCCCGGTACTTC
v_call: TRBV4-1; clone_size: .; j_call: TRBJ2-1; d_call: .; cdr3_aa: CASSQDRTVYNEQFF; cdr3_nt: TGCGCCAGCAGCCAAGATCGGACAGTCTACAATGAGCAGTTCTTC